Below, 17 T cell receptor beta chains from the same sample are listed, as sequenced in a study of T cells after yellow fever vaccination. TCRdb itself ran the 5' RACE reads through MiXCR, one entry per CDR3 protein. The table lists 150,000 to 200,000 distinct CDR3 sequences, approximately 6% of them singletons. Sequenced here: CD4+ T cells sorted from PBMCs, sampled on the day of the first yellow fever vaccination. The receptor source for this set is a man younger than 30 who received the YFV17D yellow fever vaccine.

In this sample, this clonotype turned up many times. V gene TRBV20-1 combines with J gene TRBJ2-3; D may be TRBD1 (6 bases). The CDR3 spans 16 residues. Germline V gene sequence: CDR1 DFQATT, CDR2 SNEGSKA (reference sequence). V lost 0 bases and J lost 0, with 13 bases in between. In DNA form, the CDR3 reads TGCAGTGCTAGAGACGCAGCCAGGGGCAGCACAGATACGCAGTATTTT. It translates to CSARDAARGSTDTQYF.

This clonotype was picked up many times. This chain connects TRBV4-3 to TRBJ2-3; 7 nucleotides agree with TRBD1. From germline, CDR1 is LGHNA and CDR2 YSLEER. The CDR3 has 16 amino acids. Trimming took 3 bases from V and 9 from J; bases not matched to a gene: 15. For the CDR3, the DNA is TGCGCCAGCAGCCAGGAACCGGGACAGCCGGTGGGGACGCAGTATTTT. Translation: CASSQEPGQPVGTQYF.

There are many counts of this clonotype. The genes are TRBV5-1 and TRBJ2-2, with 9 bases matching TRBD1. Germline CDR1 reads SGHRS; CDR2 reads YFSETQ. V gave up 7 bases and J gave up 6 bases; unmatched junction bases: 10. This CDR3 spans 15 amino acids. The CDR3 spells CASSSGQGIPGELFF. CDR3 nucleotide sequence: TGCGCCAGCTCCTCAGGACAGGGGATTCCCGGGGAGCTGTTTTTT.

CDR3 nucleotide sequence: TGTGCCACCAGTGAGCTAAATCAGCCCCAGCATTTT. Amino acid sequence: CATSELNQPQHF. V is TRBV24-1 and J is TRBJ1-5; D is uncertain. The CDR3 extends over 12 amino acids. Trimming took 4 bases from V and 4 from J, leaving 4 bases between them. Germline values: CDR1 KGHDR, CDR2 SFDVKD.

The sample holds many counts of this clonotype. CDR3 in amino acids: CATSRGRMGAGGNTIYF. The DNA of the CDR3 is TGTGCCACCAGCAGAGGACGTATGGGGGCTGGTGGAAACACCATATATTTT. This sequence joins TRBV15 and TRBJ1-3, with a weak D call TRBD1 (6 bases). Germline loops: CDR1 LNHNV, CDR2 YYDKDF (reference sequence). The CDR3 is made up of 17 amino acids. V was pared by 1 base and J by 3 bases, with 16 bases between.

This clonotype was picked up a small number of times. The rearrangement links TRBV12-3 or TRBV12-4 to TRBJ1-2, with D perhaps matching TRBD1 (6 bases). V lost 5 bases to trimming and J lost 1 base, with 17 bases between them. This CDR3 has 16 residues. The CDR3 DNA sequence: TGTGCCAGCAGTAGGGGGTCTGGGGTTTTTAACTATGGCTACACCTTC. It specifies CASSRGSGVFNYGYTF.

At least ten counts were recorded for this clonotype. V usage is TRBV5-6 and J usage is TRBJ2-2; D is possibly TRBD2 (6 bases). V lost 4 bases and J 1 base, leaving 14 bases between the germline ends. This CDR3 has 16 residues. Germline V gene data show CDR1 as SGHDT and CDR2 as YYEEEE. The CDR3 protein is CASSELGRGNTGELFF. The CDR3 DNA follows: TGTGCCAGCAGCGAGTTAGGGCGGGGGAACACCGGGGAGCTGTTTTTT.

V gene TRBV7-2 combines with J gene TRBJ2-2; 9 bases map to TRBD1. The CDR3 runs 16 residues. CDR1 is SGHTA, CDR2 FQGNSA, per germline. J gave up 5 bases and V 5 bases, and 9 bases lay outside the gene matches. The CDR3 sequence: CASSAPGTGRTGELFF. The CDR3 nucleotides read TGTGCCAGCAGCGCCCCCGGGACAGGGAGGACCGGGGAGCTGTTTTTT.

In this sample, this clonotype turned up a few times. V and J are TRBV5-1 and TRBJ1-2, with 7 bases matching TRBD1. V shed 3 bases, J shed 3 bases, and the junction held 5 bases outside the gene matches. There are 14 residues in the CDR3. The germline CDR1 and CDR2 sequences are SGHRS and YFSETQ. In DNA, the CDR3 is TGCGCCAGCAGCTACGACAGGGCTTACTATGGCTACACCTTC. Its protein is CASSYDRAYYGYTF. The full variable domain, completed using reference TRBV5-1 and TRBJ1-2, is KAGVTQTPRYLIKTRGQQVTLSCSPISGHRSVSWYQQTPGQGLQFLFEYFSETQRNKGNFPGRFSGRQFSNSRSEMNVSTLELGDSALYLCASSYDRAYYGYTFGSGTRLTVV.

The chain links TRBV5-1 to TRBJ1-2, with unresolved D. Trimming cost V 3 bases and J 3 bases, with 9 bases left between them. CDR3 size: 13 residues. The V gene's germline CDR1 is SGHRS and CDR2 YFSETQ. The DNA of the CDR3 is TGCGCCAGCAGCTCGATCCATGACTATGGCTACACCTTC. Its protein product is CASSSIHDYGYTF.

The V gene is TRBV18, the J gene TRBJ2-3; 9 bases map to TRBD2. CDR3 size: 17 residues. Germline V gene sequence: CDR1 KGHSH, CDR2 LQKENI. V shed 1 base, J shed 2 bases, and the junction held 7 bases outside the gene matches. CDR3 coding DNA: TGTGCCAGCTCACCACGGGTAGCGGGGGCTTACACAGATACGCAGTATTTT. This sequence encodes CASSPRVAGAYTDTQYF.

This clonotype has more than one count but fewer than ten. This chain uses TRBV12-3 or TRBV12-4 with TRBJ2-5; the D gene could be TRBD1 or TRBD2 (6 bases each). Trimming removed 4 bases from V and 5 bases from J, with 20 bases in between. The CDR3 spans 16 residues. CDR3 in amino acids: CASSSWIGGGGETQYF. The CDR3, as DNA: TGTGCCAGCAGTTCTTGGATCGGCGGAGGGGGGGAGACCCAGTACTTC.

In this sample, this clonotype turned up many times. This sequence joins TRBV4-3 and TRBJ2-3; D ambiguous. The CDR3 runs to 16 residues. Germline values: CDR1 LGHNA, CDR2 YSLEER. The ends were cut back, 5 bases at V and 6 bases at J, with 21 bases in the middle. Written as DNA, the CDR3 is TGCGCCAGCAGCGAACAGAGCCCTCATCAAGCTGATACGCAGTATTTT. This encodes CASSEQSPHQADTQYF.

This clonotype was counted at least ten times. The chain has TRBV4-3 and TRBJ2-3; D is uncertain. V gave up 1 base and J gave up 4 bases, with 6 bases separating them. The CDR3 sequence is 13 residues long. The germline V gene has CDR1 LGHNA and CDR2 YSLEER. The DNA for the CDR3 is TGCGCCAGCAGCCAAGGGATAGCAGATACGCAGTATTTT. Translation: CASSQGIADTQYF.

About this clonotype itself: Germline and junction disagree at one end, which may indicate a read error. The chain employs TRBV12-3 or TRBV12-4 and TRBJ1-1; TRBD1 agrees at 11 bases. This CDR3 region has 16 residues. As DNA, the CDR3 is TGTGACAGCAGTTATGGGACAGGGGGGCATGGAACTGAAGCTTTCTTT. It is translated as CDSSYGTGGHGTEAFF.

The table lists this clonotype with many counts. The V gene is TRBV7-2, the J gene TRBJ2-3; TRBD2 matches at 10 bases. CDR3 length: 13 residues. The V gene's germline CDR1 is SGHTA and CDR2 FQGNSA. The trim removed 5 bases at V and 10 bases at J, leaving 6 bases unmatched. CDR3 bases: TGTGCCAGCAGCCCAACTAGCGGGGTGTCGCAGTATTTT. This sequence encodes CASSPTSGVSQYF.

This clonotype was seen ten or more times. This chain joins TRBV18 and TRBJ2-3; the D gene is possibly TRBD1 (5 bases). The length of the CDR3 is 16 residues. Looked up from germline, CDR1 is KGHSH and CDR2 is LQKENI. Trimming stripped 0 bases from V and 1 base from J, with 11 bases between. CDR3 sequence reads: CASSPPPGRGTDTQYF. The CDR3 bases are TGTGCCAGCTCACCACCCCCAGGGCGAGGCACAGATACGCAGTATTTT.